Given below is one T cell receptor (beta chain) in context. Only one count was recorded for this clone. Its antigen is unknown. No much larger clonotype is one base removed from it; base qualities were not supplied. These data originate in a study of T cell responses to AZD1222 COVID-19 vaccine listed by TCRdb under 2021. Regarding the research as a whole: AZD1222 recipients given second doses at about 4 weeks or at about 12 weeks were pooled, since spike-specific TCR depth and breadth were not found to differ between the two schedules. TCR sequencing was performed for roughly 250 trial participants, of whom some 200 were given two doses of AZD1222 and about 25 were given two doses of MenACWY control vaccine. Trial participants were enrolled by age into 18-55, 56-69 and 70-plus year subgroups, with approximately 150, 28 and 58 TCR-sequenced participants respectively. Study-wide findings and limitations: Nearly half of unique spike-specific TCRs reportedly recognized epitopes outside regions mutated in the B.1.351 and B.1.1.7 variants. Conclusions about previously exposed vaccinees are limited because only 6 or 7 AZD1222 recipients were SARS-CoV-2 seropositive at baseline. Spike-specific TCR breadth and depth rose significantly after two AZD1222 doses compared with day 0 and with MenACWY recipients. The vaccine-associated CD4 TCRs covered the entire spike protein, and the dominant responses fell in regions 160-218 and 743-854. In the small 56-69-year group, the increase in depth fell short of significance, most likely because of low power. Participants were mostly white British and included more females than males, and it was suggested by the authors that clonal diversity may have been underestimated. Because no day 14 peak-response samples were available, repertoires were characterized only after the peak T cell response.

The CDR3 regions of human TCRbeta chains were analyzed by immunosequencing. As for the authors' bioinformatics: TCRs in the repertoires were compared against a reference library of SARS-CoV-2-specific TCRs that had been generated with the MIRA antigen-specificity platform. Breadth was defined as the fraction of unique TCRs that were SARS-CoV-2-associated, and depth was defined as the fraction of total T cells that were SARS-CoV-2-associated. Using the MIRA data, each spike-specific TCR was mapped to the spike region that the TCR reacts to and placed in a CD4 or CD8 class. Log10-transformed breadth and depth values were compared by one-way ANOVA with Sidak's multiple comparisons tests. This is the immuneACCESS table as TCRdb keeps it, with only in-frame sequences that have V and J called. A part of the clones is gone; compared with another copy, unresolved V genes explain less than half, and the rest is unexplained. That table gives V, J and clone size, and the DNA gave D and trimming. The sample yields 130,000 or so clones; over 90% were counted once. The ten largest account for about 5% of the sample.

The germline V gene sets CDR1 to MDHEN and CDR2 to SYDVKM. Compared with germline, V lacks 7 bases and J lacks 4 bases; bases without a gene match: 12. The CDR3 sequence holds 16 residues, the cysteine and phenylalanine included. Left in the record is the CDR3 DNA by itself, 48 bases read in frame from the first base. What this sample's time point label stands for: baseline before first vaccination. Samples from vaccinated people were obtained from the UK trials COV001 and COV002, which included a single-blind randomized controlled phase 2/3 trial of AZD1222 (ChAdOx1 nCoV-19) in healthy adults. For TCRbeta chain sequencing, PBMC samples were collected from trial participants at day 0 and at day 28 after the second dose.

This clonotype was sampled from an adult in good health. The sequence joins TRBV28 to TRBJ2-2; 7 junctional bases match TRBD1. This material consisted of peripheral blood, taken on day 0 of AZD1222 vaccination. Here is the DNA: TGTGCCAGCACCCAACAGGGTACAGGGGCCACCGGGGAGCTGTTTTTT. Translation gives CASTQQGTGATGELFF.